This T cell receptor beta chain was recorded in a study of cytomegalovirus exposure and HLA in healthy donors. Notes on the study in general: Rare TCR sequences dominated, though some public TCRs recurred in many donors. Most likely, a cluster of highly shared sequence variants arose as a sequencing artifact. What a later analysis showed was that several of the most significant clusters appeared linked to common viral pathogens.

About this clone itself: As yet, its antigen is unknown.

This CDR3 spans 12 amino acids. CDR1 and CDR2 from the germline V gene are SGHTA and FQGNSA. Trimming shortened V by 5 bases and J by 9 bases, and 8 bases separated the two germline ends. It was with 60 Vbeta and 13 Jbeta primers that the PCR ran. Profiled with immunoSEQ multiplex PCR; TCRdb holds only in-frame clones, not every one. The table lists 170,000 or so clones, roughly 80% of them singletons, with 1.5% to 2% in the top ten. Material: PBMCs. This chain connects TRBV7-2 to TRBJ1-6; unclear D gene. The sequence came from a man between 50 and 59 years old in good health and CMV-seronegative. DNA of the CDR3: TGTGCCAGCAGCGCGCAAGTTTCACCCCTCCACTTT. Protein sequence: CASSAQVSPLHF.